This T cell receptor beta chain was sequenced for a study of Tregs in tolerant kidney transplant recipients. General study results and limits: Biological reproducibility was not directly addressed, but technical replication error appeared minimal. Changing PCR primers prevented nucleotide comparison between some patients' samples.

This table comes from immunoSEQ multiplex PCR, and its TCRdb copy is limited to in-frame clones, with some not included. The table shows approximately 75,000 clones, with around 93% occurring only once. With V trimmed by 3 bases and J by 2 bases, 14 bases remained unmatched. Germline V gene data show CDR1 as MDHEN and CDR2 as SYDVKM. The CDR3 has 18 residues. A remark on this clone: What it binds is not known.

Thawed PBMCs were FACS-sorted into unstimulated CD4+CD25+CD127- regulatory T cells, CD4+CD25- non-regulatory cells, CD4 and CD8 cells. Regulatory T cells were sorted from thawed PBMCs rested overnight at 37°C with approximately 210 IU/ml IL-2. The sample consisted of Tregs from blood, taken before the transplant. The TCR originated in a human donor who received a combined kidney and bone marrow transplant. The chain employs TRBV28 and TRBJ2-7; 9 bases are shared with TRBD2. In nucleotides, the CDR3 is TGTGCCAGCAGTTTGTGGCTAGCGGGACAAACAAGAGCCTACGAGCAGTACTTC. This sequence encodes CASSLWLAGQTRAYEQYF.